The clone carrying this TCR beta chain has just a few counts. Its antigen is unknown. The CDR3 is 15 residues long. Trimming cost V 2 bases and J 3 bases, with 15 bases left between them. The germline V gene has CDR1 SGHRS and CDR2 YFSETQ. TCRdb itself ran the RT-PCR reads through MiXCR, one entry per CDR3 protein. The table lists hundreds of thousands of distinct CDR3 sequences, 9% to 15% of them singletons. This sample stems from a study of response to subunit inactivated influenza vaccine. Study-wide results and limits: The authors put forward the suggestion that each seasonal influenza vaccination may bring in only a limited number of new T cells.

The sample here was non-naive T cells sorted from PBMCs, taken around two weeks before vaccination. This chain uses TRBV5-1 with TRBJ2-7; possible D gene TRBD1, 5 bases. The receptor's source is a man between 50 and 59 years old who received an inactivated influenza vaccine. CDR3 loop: CASSLTQGRVYEQYF. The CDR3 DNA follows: TGCGCCAGCAGCTTAACCCAGGGCAGAGTCTACGAGCAGTACTTC.